This T cell receptor beta chain was profiled in a study of cytomegalovirus exposure and HLA in healthy donors. With 60 Vbeta and 13 Jbeta primers, the PCR was carried out. Profiled with immunoSEQ multiplex PCR; TCRdb holds only in-frame clones, not every one. The sample shows 200,000 to 250,000 clones, approximately 87% of them seen only once. The CDR3 length is 14 residues. Germline loops: CDR1 MNHNS, CDR2 SASEGT. V shed 1 base and J shed 8 bases, with 14 bases lying between them. The sample comprised PBMCs. This TCR derives from a human donor in good health. The rearrangement joins TRBV6-1 to TRBJ1-2; tentatively, D is TRBD1 (5 bases). The CDR3 protein is CASSEGTYGGGYTF. CDR3 DNA: TGTGCCAGCAGTGAAGGTACCTACGGGGGAGGCTACACCTTC.